Listed here are 6 T cell receptor beta chains from one sample, sequenced in a study of blood T cells in healthy people across ages. Together with a sample-barcoded 5' primer, a J-beta primer mix was included in a second PCR lasting roughly 7 to 11 cycles. TCRdb fed the 5' RACE reads into MiXCR, producing one record per CDR3 protein. The sample includes hundreds of thousands of distinct CDR3 sequences, approximately 60% seen only once; the top ten take roughly 25%. Sample: blood. These receptors were obtained from a man aged 40-49 years in good health.

The sample holds a few counts of this clonotype. This rearrangement joins TRBV6-2 or TRBV6-3 to TRBJ2-7; 8 bases align to TRBD2. This CDR3 is 14 amino acids long. Germline V CDR1 and CDR2: MNHEY, SVGEGT. V trimming: 6 bases; J trimming: 4 bases; junction bases outside the gene matches: 8. The CDR3 nucleotides read TGTGCCAGCAGATATTCCGGGACTAGTTACGAGCAGTACTTC. Residues: CASRYSGTSYEQYF.

The count of this clonotype is one. The chain has TRBV15 and TRBJ2-1; D gene ambiguous. V gave up 0 bases and J gave up 9 bases, with 15 bases separating them. Germline loops: CDR1 LNHNV, CDR2 YYDKDF (reference sequence). The CDR3 is made up of 15 amino acids. The CDR3, as DNA: TGTGCCACCAGCAGAGATCCCCCCGTCTCTGGTGAGCAGTTCTTC. This gives the protein CATSRDPPVSGEQFF.

Concerning this clonotype itself: An end of the junction does not agree with germline; a read error may underlie this. The chain has TRBV6-5 and TRBJ2-7; 10 bases fit TRBD1. CDR1 MNHEY and CDR2 SVGAGI come from the germline V gene. The CDR3 has 14 residues. For the CDR3, the DNA is TGTGCCAGCAGTCCTGACAGGGGGCCCTACGAGCGGTACTTC. Amino acids: CASSPDRGPYERYF.

This clonotype was counted between two and nine times. The chain joins TRBV4-3 to TRBJ2-7; D is unresolved. Germline CDR1 LGHNA, CDR2 YSLEER. Deletions cut 0 bases from V and 2 bases from J, with 5 bases between. CDR3 length equals 13 residues. The CDR3 sequence: CASSQDLAYEQYF. CDR3 sequence (DNA): TGCGCCAGCAGCCAAGATCTGGCCTACGAGCAGTACTTC.

This chain links TRBV27 with TRBJ2-3; 12 bases line up with TRBD2. Germline V CDR1 and CDR2: MNHEY, SMNVEV (reference sequence). The CDR3 length is 16 residues. V lost 4 bases and J lost 0; bases outside the gene matches: 2. Written as DNA, the CDR3 is TGTGCCAGCAGTTCAACTAGCGGGGGGAGCACAGATACGCAGTATTTT. This codes for CASSSTSGGSTDTQYF.

Of note for this clonotype: This CDR3 is missing its conserved last phenylalanine or tryptophan, likely due to a read error. This chain links TRBV9 with TRBJ2-1; D gene ambiguous. Germline CDR1 and CDR2: SGDLS and YYNGEE. V lost 0 bases and J 4 bases, leaving 11 bases between the germline ends. CDR3 length equals 15 residues. CDR3 amino acids: CASSVELNSYNEQFV. As DNA, the CDR3 is TGTGCCAGCAGCGTAGAACTTAACTCATACAATGAGCAGTTCGTC.